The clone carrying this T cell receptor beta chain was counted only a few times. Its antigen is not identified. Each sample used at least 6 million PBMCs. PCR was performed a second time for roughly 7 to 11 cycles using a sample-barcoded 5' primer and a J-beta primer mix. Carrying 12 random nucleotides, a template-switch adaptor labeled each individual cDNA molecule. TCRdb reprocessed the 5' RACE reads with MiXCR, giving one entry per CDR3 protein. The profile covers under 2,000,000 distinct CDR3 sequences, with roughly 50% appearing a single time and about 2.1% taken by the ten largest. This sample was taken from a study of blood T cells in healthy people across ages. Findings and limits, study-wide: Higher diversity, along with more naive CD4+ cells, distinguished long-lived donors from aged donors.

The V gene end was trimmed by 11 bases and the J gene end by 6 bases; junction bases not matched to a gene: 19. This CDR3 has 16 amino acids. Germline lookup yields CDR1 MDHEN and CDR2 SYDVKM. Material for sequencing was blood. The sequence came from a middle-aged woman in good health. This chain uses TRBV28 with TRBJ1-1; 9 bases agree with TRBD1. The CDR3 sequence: CALTKPGTGLSAEAFF. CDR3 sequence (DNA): TGTGCCTTAACCAAGCCAGGGACAGGGCTGTCGGCTGAAGCTTTCTTT.